This record covers a single T cell receptor beta chain. No antigen is known for it. These data originate in a study of TIL therapy for anti-PD-1-resistant metastatic lung cancer. Study-level points and caveats: Compared with baseline intratumoral T cells, expanded TIL cultures were more clonal and less diverse (around 5.9% vs 31%). Many TIL product clones were absent from baseline tumor, suggesting clonal contraction.

Documented time point: pre-treatment sample, taken before nivolumab and TIL therapy. Tumor tissue came from excised metastases, mostly pleural nodules or supraclavicular lymph nodes. Patients were adults with stage 4 NSCLC. This was the immunoSEQ v3 assay. This table comes from immunoSEQ multiplex PCR, and its TCRdb copy is limited to in-frame clones, with some not included. The sample has about 12,000 clones; roughly 58% are singletons. The CDR3 is 14 residues long. The sequence was obtained from a person between 30 and 80 years old with non-small cell lung cancer. This chain joins TRBV12-2 and TRBJ2-4; the table assigns TRBD1, which was not confirmed against the DNA. TRBV12-2 is an annotated pseudogene. Sequenced here: tumor tissue, sampled at baseline. The CDR3 loop is CASRSHPRGDIQYF. CDR3 coding DNA: TGTGCAAGTCGCTCCCATCCCAGGGGAGACATTCAGTACTTC.